This T cell receptor (beta chain) was sequenced in a study of blood T cell repertoires in COVID-19. V lost 5 bases and J 1 base, leaving 6 bases between the germline ends. Germline-derived CDR1 and CDR2 are MNHEY and SVGAGI. The CDR3 is 13 amino acids. Seattle enrolled patients during active infection and tracked them longitudinally. Per the original methods: By means of reference gene primer amplification, nucleated cell counts were estimated. Method: immunoSEQ multiplex PCR; TCRdb's copy keeps in-frame clones and lacks some. That table gives V, J and clone size, and the DNA gave D and trimming. The sample comprises 150,000 to 170,000 clones, approximately 83% of which are singletons, and about 12% rests with the top ten.

The specimen was peripheral blood. The chain couples TRBV6-5 to TRBJ1-5; D uncertain. The receptor comes from a woman aged 55-70 years with COVID-19, enrolled during active disease. The CDR3 nucleotides read TGTGCCAGCAGTCAGGAAAGCAATCAGCCCCAGCATTTT. This gives the protein CASSQESNQPQHF.